Shown below are 14 T cell receptor beta chains from a single sample sequenced in a study of control samples from healthy donors and cancer patients. Clones were sequenced by immunoSEQ multiplex PCR, and TCRdb holds only the in-frame ones, with some missing. The sample records some 9,500 clones, around 90% being singletons. The material sequenced was PBMCs. Receptors originate from a man aged 55 to 70 with colorectal cancer.

The sample holds one count of this clone. The V call is TRBV2, the J call TRBJ2-3; possible D gene TRBD1, 5 bases. This CDR3 spans 14 amino acids. The V end lost 6 bases, the J end lost 5 bases, and 15 bases lay between the germline ends. Germline V gene lookup returns CDR1 SNHLY and CDR2 FYNNEI. CDR3 residues: CASRARNRGDTQYF. For the CDR3, the DNA is TGTGCCAGCAGGGCTAGGAATAGGGGAGATACGCAGTATTTT. The whole variable domain, remainder taken from reference TRBV2 and TRBJ2-3, is EPEVTQTPSHQVTQMGQEVILRCVPISNHLYFYWYRQILGQKVEFLVSFYNNEISEKSEIFDDQFSVERPDGSNFTLKIRSTKLEDSAMYFCASRARNRGDTQYFGPGTRLTVL.

The CDR3 is CASSPTSGGEKFF. Written as DNA, the CDR3 is TGTGCCAGCAGCCCGACTAGCGGGGGGGAGAAGTTCTTC. This chain joins TRBV7-3 and TRBJ2-1; the match to TRBD2 covers 14 bases. Losses at the gene ends were 5 bases for V and 14 bases for J; bases not matched to a gene: 5. CDR3 length: 13 residues. Per the germline V gene, CDR1 is SGHTA and CDR2 is FQGTGA.

The rearrangement joins TRBV21-1 to TRBJ1-2. TRBV21-1 corresponds to a pseudogene. This CDR3 spans 12 amino acids. The CDR3 here is CASSFSWNGYTF. CDR3 nucleotide sequence: TGTGCCAGCAGCTTCAGCTGGAATGGCTACACCTTC.

The V gene is TRBV7-9, the J gene TRBJ2-2; no firm D call. CDR1 is SEHNR and CDR2 is FQNEAQ in the germline V gene (reference sequence). The CDR3 is made up of 11 amino acids. V shed 3 bases and J shed 8 bases, with 4 bases lying between them. CDR3 in amino acids: CASSFTGELFF. The DNA for the CDR3 is TGTGCCAGCAGCTTTACGGGGGAGCTGTTTTTT.

This clone has only one observation. In the same sample, other DNA sequences code for this CDR3. The genes are TRBV4-3 and TRBJ1-1; tentatively, D is TRBD1 (5 bases). The V gene lost 4 bases and the J gene lost 5 bases, with 14 bases spanning the gap. The CDR3 consists of 14 residues. From germline, CDR1 is LGHNA and CDR2 YSLEER. The DNA of the CDR3 is TGCGCCAGCAGCCGTGAATTGGGGCGGACTGAAGCTTTCTTT. Protein: CASSRELGRTEAFF.

This chain connects TRBV4-1 to TRBJ1-1; possible D gene TRBD1, 5 bases. The germline V gene has CDR1 MGHRA and CDR2 YSYEKL. Deletions cut 4 bases from V and 0 bases from J, with 12 bases between. The CDR3 extends over 15 amino acids. The CDR3 sequence is CASSRGAGMNTEAFF. The CDR3 DNA is TGCGCCAGCAGCCGGGGAGCAGGGATGAACACTGAAGCTTTCTTT.

CDR3 in DNA: TGTGCCAGCAGTACAGAGACCAGGGGAGCCGAGACCCAGTACTTC. As protein: CASSTETRGAETQYF. The chain couples TRBV28 to TRBJ2-5, with a weak D call TRBD1 (6 bases). Looked up from germline, CDR1 is MDHEN and CDR2 is SYDVKM. The CDR3 contains 15 residues. V was trimmed by 5 bases and J by 5 bases, leaving 18 bases between them.

J is TRBJ1-5 and V is TRBV12-3 or TRBV12-4; possibly TRBD1 for D (5 bases). V lost 8 bases, J lost 7 bases, and 15 bases lay in between. The CDR3 is made up of 13 amino acids. The CDR3 loop reads CASAGGEGQPQHF. The DNA of the CDR3 is TGTGCCAGCGCCGGGGGGGAGGGCCAGCCCCAGCATTTT.

The chain recombines TRBV19 with TRBJ2-3; 7 positions agree with TRBD2. The germline V gene has CDR1 LNHDA and CDR2 SQIVND (reference sequence). CDR3 size: 17 residues. V shed 5 bases, J shed 2 bases, and the junction held 13 bases outside the gene matches. Written as DNA, the CDR3 is TGTGCCAGTAGTGACGAACGATGGCGGGGGAACACAGATACGCAGTATTTT. Translation: CASSDERWRGNTDTQYF.

V gene TRBV28 combines with J gene TRBJ1-5, with TRBD1 matching over 9 bases. CDR1 and CDR2 from the germline V gene are MDHEN and SYDVKM. The CDR3 runs to 13 residues. V was pared by 8 bases and J by 7 bases, with 6 bases of the junction left unmatched. The CDR3: CASGTGLGQPQHF. Here the CDR3 DNA reads TGTGCCAGCGGGACAGGGTTAGGACAGCCCCAGCATTTT.

The V call is TRBV7-2, the J call TRBJ2-3; possibly TRBD1 or TRBD2 for D (5 bases each). This CDR3 spans 14 amino acids. The germline V and J ends were trimmed by 6 bases and 5 bases, with 15 bases remaining between them. Per the germline V gene, CDR1 is SGHTA and CDR2 is FQGNSA. The CDR3 DNA follows: TGTGCCAGCAGTTGGAGGCAGGGCGGAGATACGCAGTATTTT. Protein: CASSWRQGGDTQYF. Supplemented by reference TRBV7-2 and TRBJ2-3, the full variable domain reads GAGVSQSPSNKVTEKGKDVELRCDPISGHTALYWYRQSLGQGLEFLIYFQGNSAPDKSGLPSDRFSAERTGGSVSTLTIQRTQQEDSAVYLCASSWRQGGDTQYFGPGTRLTVL.

This clone was seen only once. The CDR3 loop reads CASSPETGVFQPQHF. CDR3 in DNA: TGTGCCAGCTCACCAGAGACAGGGGTTTTTCAGCCCCAGCATTTT. The chain joins TRBV18 to TRBJ1-5, with 8 bases aligning to TRBD1. J gave up 6 bases and V 2 bases, and 6 bases lay outside the gene matches. Germline assignment: CDR1 KGHSH and CDR2 LQKENI. There are 15 residues in the CDR3.

The V call is TRBV5-4, the J call TRBJ2-1; TRBD2 matches 9 bases. With 4 bases clipped from V and 10 bases from J, the junction kept 9 bases outside the gene matches. From germline, CDR1 is SGHNT and CDR2 YYREEE (reference sequence). CDR3 length: 14 residues. The CDR3 spells CASSPRGGGAEQFF. As DNA, the CDR3 is TGTGCCAGCAGCCCCCGGGGCGGGGGGGCCGAGCAGTTCTTC.

This clone was counted only a few times. This chain uses TRBV11-3 with TRBJ2-3; the D gene could be TRBD1 or TRBD2 (6 bases each). V was trimmed by 5 bases and J by 3 bases, leaving 12 bases between them. Germline CDR1 reads SGHNT; CDR2 reads YENEEA. The CDR3 is 14 amino acids. The CDR3 coding sequence is TGTGCCAGCAGCCGCCAGGGGAGGACAGATACGCAGTATTTT. Protein product: CASSRQGRTDTQYF.